The 20 T cell receptor beta chains listed next were all sequenced from one sample in a study of regulatory T cells in long-lasting Graves disease listed by TCRdb under 2021. The time point label on this specimen signifies: newly diagnosed GD, antithyroid drugs for less than 3 months. RNA was extracted from PBMCs in TRIzol for both TCR sequencing and RNA sequencing. Library preparation was by multiplex PCR. Sequencing used an Illumina HiSeq 4000. TCR beta libraries were built with iRepertoire HTBI primers and Arm-PCR amplification of CDR3 regions. In TCRdb, the public reads were trimmed at Q25 with fastp and aligned with MiXCR, with productive beta chains retained. Here each entry gathers all rows of one CDR3 protein and keeps the most common genes and DNA. This sample holds about 420,000 distinct CDR3 sequences; about a sixth were observed only once. The ten largest make up roughly 23% of the sample.

This same sample was also taken into another study, of T cells in Graves' hyperthyroidism and ophthalmopathy.

Here the sequenced sample was peripheral blood mononuclear cells (PBMCs), taken at new diagnosis, from a patient treated with antithyroid drugs. The receptors stem from a woman aged 18 to 35 with Graves disease. Donor details come from another sample of the same person, matched by shared clones.

The chain employs TRBV5-1 and TRBJ1-3; tentative D call: TRBD1 (6 bases). Germline CDR1 reads SGHRS; CDR2 reads YFSETQ. The CDR3 is made up of 14 amino acids. Trimming left V 0 bases short and J 5 bases short, with 9 bases between. The CDR3 reads CASSLGDTRNTIYF. The CDR3, as DNA: TGCGCCAGCAGCTTGGGGGACACGCGAAACACCATATATTTT.

The chain's CDR3 is CASRRGTSGAYNEQFF. DNA for the CDR3: TGTGCCAGCAGAAGGGGGACTAGCGGGGCTTACAATGAGCAGTTCTTC. The chain links TRBV6-1 to TRBJ2-1; 13 bases map to TRBD2. Looked up from germline, CDR1 is MNHNS and CDR2 is SASEGT. Germline trimming cut 6 bases from V and 4 bases from J; bases unmatched to any gene: 6. This CDR3 is built from 16 residues.

This clonotype has more than one count but fewer than ten. This chain joins TRBV20-1 and TRBJ2-7, with 10 bases identical to TRBD1. CDR3 size: 14 residues. CDR1 DFQATT and CDR2 SNEGSKA come from the germline V gene (reference sequence). As DNA, the CDR3 is TGCATCCCTAGGCGGGACAGGGGTTCCTACGAGCAGTACTTC. Protein sequence: CIPRRDRGSYEQYF.

The chain links TRBV7-9 to TRBJ1-1; 7 bases fit TRBD1. V gave up 1 base and J gave up 5 bases; unmatched junction bases: 4. Per the germline V gene, CDR1 is SEHNR and CDR2 is FQNEAQ (reference sequence). The CDR3 runs to 14 residues. CDR3 nucleotides: TGTGCCAGCAGCTTAGGAACAGGGGTTACTGAAGCTTTCTTT. This gives the protein CASSLGTGVTEAFF.

This clonotype showed up just once. The chain employs TRBV6-5 and TRBJ1-6; 9 positions agree with TRBD1. CDR1 MNHEY and CDR2 SVGAGI come from the germline V gene. This CDR3 has 17 amino acids. After removal of 2 bases from V and 1 base from J, the junction contained 3 bases not matched to a gene. The chain's CDR3 is CASSYPTGGSYNSPLHF. The DNA of the CDR3 is TGTGCCAGCAGTTACCCGACAGGGGGATCCTATAATTCACCCCTCCACTTT.

This clonotype was detected once. The likely explanation is a read error, given a far larger clone one base away. Written as DNA, the CDR3 is TGTGCCAGCAGCCGTCGTGTGGTCCCTGCCTACGAGCAGTTCTTC. Its protein product is CASSRRVVPAYEQFF. This chain connects TRBV11-2 to TRBJ2-1; D gene uncertain. The V end lost 5 bases, the J end lost 10 bases, and 21 bases lay between the germline ends. The CDR3 loop spans 15 amino acids. The V gene's germline CDR1 is SGHAT and CDR2 FQNNGV.

This chain uses TRBV2 with TRBJ2-1; 10 nucleotides match TRBD1. The CDR3 is made up of 14 amino acids. In germline, CDR1 is SNHLY, CDR2 FYNNEI. J gave up 6 bases and V 5 bases, and 4 bases lay outside the gene matches. The CDR3 nucleotides are TGTGCCAGCAGTCCGGGACAGGGGCGCAATGAGCAGTTCTTC. Encoded protein: CASSPGQGRNEQFF.

This clonotype was counted at least ten times. This chain joins TRBV29-1 and TRBJ2-5; 7 bases are shared with TRBD2. The germline gives CDR1 SQVTM, CDR2 ANQGSEA. V gave up 1 base and J gave up 6 bases; unmatched junction bases: 5. The CDR3 has 13 amino acids. CDR3 DNA: TGCAGCGTTGAAGGGGGGAGGGTAAAGACCCAGTACTTC. Amino acid sequence: CSVEGGRVKTQYF.

This clonotype was seen repeatedly, ten times or more. This sequence joins TRBV27 and TRBJ2-1; D may be TRBD1 or TRBD2 (5 bases each). V lost 6 bases and J 7 bases, leaving 22 bases between the germline ends. The length of the CDR3 is 16 residues. In germline, CDR1 is MNHEY, CDR2 SMNVEV (reference sequence). CDR3 nucleotides: TGTGCCAGCAGGACCTTGGGACGTGACCGTGGGAATGAGCAGTTCTTC. This codes for CASRTLGRDRGNEQFF.

The CDR3 spells CASSVAVGGAGPQETQYF. CDR3 sequence (DNA): TGTGCCAGCAGCGTAGCAGTGGGGGGGGCAGGCCCTCAAGAGACCCAGTACTTC. This chain uses TRBV9 with TRBJ2-5, with a weak D call TRBD2 (7 bases). The V and J ends lost 0 bases and 2 bases respectively, with 20 bases between them. The V gene's germline CDR1 is SGDLS and CDR2 YYNGEE. The CDR3 is 18 amino acids.

The J gene is TRBJ2-7, the V gene TRBV7-2; 8 bases are a match to TRBD2. Germline CDR1 is SGHTA and CDR2 is FQGNSA. This CDR3 spans 15 amino acids. Losses at the gene ends were 5 bases for V and 2 bases for J; bases not matched to a gene: 8. The CDR3 loop is CASSHTSGAPYEQYF. In DNA form, the CDR3 reads TGTGCCAGCAGCCACACTAGCGGAGCCCCCTACGAGCAGTACTTC.

This clonotype was picked up many times. The chain couples TRBV28 to TRBJ2-7; TRBD2 matches 7 bases. The CDR3 is 14 amino acids. V lost 6 bases, J lost 2 bases, and 7 bases stayed unmatched. CDR1 MDHEN and CDR2 SYDVKM come from the germline V gene. In DNA form, the CDR3 reads TGTGCCAGCAGGTACGCCCGGGGGGCCTACGAGCAGTACTTC. Protein: CASRYARGAYEQYF.

This clonotype was counted many times. The chain recombines TRBV3-1 with TRBJ2-1; 11 bases align to TRBD2. V shed 2 bases, J shed 7 bases, and the junction held 4 bases outside the gene matches. Per germline, CDR1 LGHDT and CDR2 YNNKEL (reference sequence). The CDR3 runs 15 residues. The CDR3 region is CASSQTSGSVNEQFF. In DNA form, the CDR3 reads TGTGCCAGCAGCCAAACTAGCGGGAGCGTGAATGAGCAGTTCTTC.

This clonotype has ten or more counts. CDR3 DNA sequence: TGTGCCAGCAACACCGGTGGGAACCCCGAGCAGTACTTC. It codes for CASNTGGNPEQYF. V is TRBV12-3 or TRBV12-4 and J is TRBJ2-7; D is ambiguous. The CDR3 has 13 residues. V shed 7 bases and J shed 6 bases, with 16 bases lying between them.

The sample holds many counts of this clonotype. The rearrangement uses TRBV5-1 and TRBJ2-7; D perhaps matches TRBD1 (5 bases). This CDR3 is 14 amino acids long. The germline CDR1 and CDR2 sequences are SGHRS and YFSETQ. The V and J ends lost 0 bases and 2 bases respectively, with 9 bases between them. The chain's CDR3 is CASSLEQEPYEQYF. The CDR3 DNA follows: TGCGCCAGCAGCTTGGAACAGGAACCCTACGAGCAGTACTTC.

A few counts support this clonotype. The chain employs TRBV4-2 and TRBJ2-4; D is uncertain. The CDR3 extends over 14 amino acids. V lost 0 bases and J lost 5, with 8 bases in between. Germline loops: CDR1 LGHNA, CDR2 YNFKEQ. The DNA for the CDR3 is TGTGCCAGCAGCCAAGATAAATTCCAAAACATTCAGTACTTC. Translation gives CASSQDKFQNIQYF.

The V call is TRBV7-3, the J call TRBJ2-3, with a tentative D call TRBD2 (7 bases). The germline V gene encodes CDR1 SGHTA and CDR2 FQGTGA. V was pared by 0 bases and J by 2 bases, with 9 bases between. The CDR3 sequence is 15 residues long. The CDR3 spells CASSLTAGHTDTQYF. Here the CDR3 DNA reads TGTGCCAGCAGCTTAACAGCGGGACACACAGATACGCAGTATTTT.

The sample holds many counts of this clonotype. V and J are TRBV6-2 or TRBV6-3 and TRBJ2-1, with D possibly called TRBD1 or TRBD2 (5 bases each). V gave up 5 bases and J gave up 3 bases, with 8 bases separating them. The CDR3 extends over 13 amino acids. Germline-derived CDR1 and CDR2 are MNHEY and SVGEGT. CDR3 amino acids: CASSGGDYNEQFF. CDR3 nucleotides: TGTGCCAGCAGTGGGGGTGACTACAATGAGCAGTTCTTC.

This clonotype has ten or more counts. The V call is TRBV7-9, the J call TRBJ2-1, with D possibly being TRBD1 (5 bases). V was cut by 5 bases and J by 0 bases, with 17 bases left in between. This CDR3 has 17 amino acids. CDR1 is SEHNR, CDR2 FQNEAQ, per germline (reference sequence). The CDR3 bases are TGTGCCAGCAGCGACCCCCAGGGCCCGAGCTCCTACAATGAGCAGTTCTTC. Translation gives CASSDPQGPSSYNEQFF.

This clonotype was seen repeatedly, ten times or more. This chain uses TRBV7-3 with TRBJ2-7; 8 nucleotides match TRBD2. The CDR3 loop spans 15 amino acids. Germline CDR1 SGHTA, CDR2 FQGTGA. V lost 4 bases to trimming and J lost 3 bases; unmatched junction nucleotides: 8. The CDR3 DNA reads TGTGCCAGCAGCTCAACCCCCAGCGGGAGCTACGAGCAGTACTTC. The encoded protein is CASSSTPSGSYEQYF.